This TCR beta chain emerged from a study of response to subunit inactivated influenza vaccine. The study, taken as a whole, reports: That few new T cells are recruited by each seasonal influenza vaccination was the authors' suggestion.

Trimming took 8 bases from V and 1 from J; bases not matched to a gene: 6. Germline V CDR1 and CDR2: ENHRY, SYGVKD. The CDR3 has 14 residues. The sample holds a few counts of this clonotype. The antigen is unknown. MiXCR, applied by TCRdb to the RT-PCR reads, yields one record per CDR3 protein. The sample has 560,000 or so distinct CDR3 sequences, 7.6% seen once. This specimen was PBMCs from blood, taken less than 25 months after vaccination. The genes are TRBV10-3 and TRBJ2-7, with 9 bases aligning to TRBD2. This receptor was taken from a man aged 45 to 70 who received an inactivated influenza vaccine. CDR3 in DNA: TGTGCCATCTTCTCTAGCGGGATATCCTACGAGCAGTACTTC. Translating it yields CAIFSSGISYEQYF.